This T cell receptor (beta chain) derives from a study of shared clonotypes between healthy human individuals. The protocol was immunoSEQ multiplex PCR, while the TCRdb copy is restricted to in-frame clones and leaves out a portion. The table records fewer than 2.5 million clones, under 95% of them present only once. The CDR3 is 14 residues long. Trimming took off 9 bases at V and 5 bases at J, with 17 bases between the two ends. Germline values: CDR1 MDHEN, CDR2 SYDVKM. The chain employs TRBV28 and TRBJ1-5; the D gene is possibly TRBD1 (5 bases). The sequenced material came from naive CD4+ T cells from PBMCs. Subset indicated: CD45RA+ positively selected. This receptor was obtained from a man aged 18 to 30 in good health. Some clones in this sample may be carry-over from other donors' samples. The CDR3 region has the DNA TGTGCCAGTCTGGGGGGGGGTTGGGATCAGCCCCAGCATTTT. The encoded protein is CASLGGGWDQPQHF. Full variable domain (remainder filled in from reference TRBV28 and TRBJ1-5): DVKVTQSSRYLVKRTGEKVFLECVQDMDHENMFWYRQDPGLGLRLIYFSYDVKMKEKGDIPEGYSVSREKKERFSLILESASTNQTSMYLCASLGGGWDQPQHFGDGTRLSIL.